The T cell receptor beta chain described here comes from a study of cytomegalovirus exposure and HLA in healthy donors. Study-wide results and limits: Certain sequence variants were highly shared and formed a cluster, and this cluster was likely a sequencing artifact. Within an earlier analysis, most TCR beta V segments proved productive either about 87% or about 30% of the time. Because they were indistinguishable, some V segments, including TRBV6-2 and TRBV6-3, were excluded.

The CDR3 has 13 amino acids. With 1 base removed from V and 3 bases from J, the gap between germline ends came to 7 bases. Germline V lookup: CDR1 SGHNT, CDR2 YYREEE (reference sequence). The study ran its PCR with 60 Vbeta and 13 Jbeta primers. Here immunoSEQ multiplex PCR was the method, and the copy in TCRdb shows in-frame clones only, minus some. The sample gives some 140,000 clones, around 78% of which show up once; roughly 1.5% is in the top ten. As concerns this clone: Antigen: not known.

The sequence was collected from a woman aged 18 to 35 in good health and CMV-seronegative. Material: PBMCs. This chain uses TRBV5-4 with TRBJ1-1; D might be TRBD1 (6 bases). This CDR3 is CASSLWGHTEAFF. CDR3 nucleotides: TGTGCCAGCAGCTTGTGGGGGCACACTGAAGCTTTCTTT.